This paragraph reports one T cell receptor beta chain. Its antigen remains unidentified. Per-nucleotide qualities are absent, and no much larger clonotype sits a single base away. This record belongs to a study of beta chain features in type 1 diabetes (dated by TCRdb to between 2017 and 2018). The study in broad terms: Patients and healthy donors did not differ in mean age, gender distribution, total cell number or subset yield. A total of over 90,000,000 sorted cells were examined across all samples, and a strong correlation was observed between cell number per subset and RNA yield. In the study, recently diagnosed type 1 diabetes patients and matched healthy donors were compared on the TCRB repertoires of their sorted circulating CD4+ T cell subsets. Whereas all 30 or so donors provided naive and central memory subsets, regulatory and stem cell-like memory subsets were isolated from just 8 patients and about eight healthy donors. Overall study results and their limits: A moderate but significant shortening of TCRB CDR3 length was observed in type 1 diabetes patients in all four CD4+ subsets. Because small numbers of individuals were included in the HLA sub-analyses, any influence of HLA type on TCRB rearrangement was left unresolved. Naive, central memory and regulatory TCRB repertoires appeared more similar among patients than among healthy donors. PCR may preferentially amplify shorter templates, but because patient and control samples were amplified and corrected together, any resulting skew would affect both groups equally. Because cDNA rather than genomic DNA was sequenced, highly expressing activated cells could have been over-represented, although no difference in activation and CD3 levels was found between groups. At VDJ recombination sites, patients with type 1 diabetes made fewer insertions and deleted more nucleotides, a pattern implying thymic rearrangement abnormalities.

The CDR3 holds 13 amino acids from the cysteine to the phenylalanine. Only the CDR3 part of the read is kept: 39 bases, read in frame from the first base. V and J are trimmed by 9 bases and 5 bases, and the gene matches miss 6 bases of the junction. The germline V gene sets CDR1 to ENHRY and CDR2 to SYGVKD. The entire amount of isolated RNA was reverse transcribed using the High Capacity cDNA Reverse Transcription Kit, so the sequenced TCRB transcripts were expressed ones. Deep immunoSEQ sequencing was applied to naive, central memory and regulatory T cell samples, giving an average of around 4 million total reads per sample. Sorted cells were lysed in RLT buffer, and RNA was extracted using DNase-treated RNeasy Micro or Mini kits according to cell number. Each cell subset was processed on its own to prevent cross-contamination, while patient and healthy donor samples were processed together. The immunoSEQ multiplex PCR was used to amplify TCRB sequences from cDNA, generating 87-bp fragments that spanned the CDR3 region. Sequencing of the amplicons was done on the Illumina HiSeq platform. As for how the authors treated the data: Synthetic template baselines were used to correct PCR bias computationally, reads within Hamming distance 2 were collapsed together, and singletons that could not be merged were discarded. Reads were aligned against IMGT so that V, D and J genes, CDR3 length and insertions or deletions at six rearrangement sites could be assigned. Within each subset, clonotype counts were normalized to sorted cell number, after which true diversity and Gini coefficients were computed with the tcR R package. The overlap coefficient, calculated on TCRB nucleotide sequences, was used to measure repertoire sharing. Out-of-frame TCRB sequences from naive cells were analyzed to stand in for the pre-selection repertoire. TCRdb's version of the immuneACCESS table is confined to in-frame rearrangements and falls short of the full clone set. An unresolved V gene accounts for under half of the shortfall where checked; the remainder is of unknown origin. That table furnishes V, J and clone size, whereas the DNA furnished D and trimming. The sample table holds hundreds of thousands of clones, of which 13% were seen once. The ten largest clonotypes hold 0.02% to 0.025% of the sample.

Each donor gave one peripheral blood draw, averaging roughly 120 mL, which was collected into heparinised tubes. A BD FACSAria II and a panel including CD45RO, CCR7, CD25, CD127, CD95 and CD27 were used to sort naive, central memory, regulatory and stem cell-like memory CD4+ T cells. Every sorted population had a purity above 98%. PBMCs were isolated right away by Lymphoprep density gradient centrifugation and were stained directly, without culture. So that batch effects would be minimized, each experiment stained and sorted samples in pairs, pairing one healthy donor with one patient. The chain joins TRBV10-3 to TRBJ1-4, with 7 central nucleotides matching TRBD1. Input material: naive CD4+ T cells from blood. Per the publication, the cell subset or site label means: true naive CD4+ T cells. The origin of this receptor is a man between 18 and 35 years old with type 1 diabetes. DNA sequence: TGTGCCATGAGAGGGACAGAAAATGAAAAACTGTTTTTT. This codes for CAMRGTENEKLFF.